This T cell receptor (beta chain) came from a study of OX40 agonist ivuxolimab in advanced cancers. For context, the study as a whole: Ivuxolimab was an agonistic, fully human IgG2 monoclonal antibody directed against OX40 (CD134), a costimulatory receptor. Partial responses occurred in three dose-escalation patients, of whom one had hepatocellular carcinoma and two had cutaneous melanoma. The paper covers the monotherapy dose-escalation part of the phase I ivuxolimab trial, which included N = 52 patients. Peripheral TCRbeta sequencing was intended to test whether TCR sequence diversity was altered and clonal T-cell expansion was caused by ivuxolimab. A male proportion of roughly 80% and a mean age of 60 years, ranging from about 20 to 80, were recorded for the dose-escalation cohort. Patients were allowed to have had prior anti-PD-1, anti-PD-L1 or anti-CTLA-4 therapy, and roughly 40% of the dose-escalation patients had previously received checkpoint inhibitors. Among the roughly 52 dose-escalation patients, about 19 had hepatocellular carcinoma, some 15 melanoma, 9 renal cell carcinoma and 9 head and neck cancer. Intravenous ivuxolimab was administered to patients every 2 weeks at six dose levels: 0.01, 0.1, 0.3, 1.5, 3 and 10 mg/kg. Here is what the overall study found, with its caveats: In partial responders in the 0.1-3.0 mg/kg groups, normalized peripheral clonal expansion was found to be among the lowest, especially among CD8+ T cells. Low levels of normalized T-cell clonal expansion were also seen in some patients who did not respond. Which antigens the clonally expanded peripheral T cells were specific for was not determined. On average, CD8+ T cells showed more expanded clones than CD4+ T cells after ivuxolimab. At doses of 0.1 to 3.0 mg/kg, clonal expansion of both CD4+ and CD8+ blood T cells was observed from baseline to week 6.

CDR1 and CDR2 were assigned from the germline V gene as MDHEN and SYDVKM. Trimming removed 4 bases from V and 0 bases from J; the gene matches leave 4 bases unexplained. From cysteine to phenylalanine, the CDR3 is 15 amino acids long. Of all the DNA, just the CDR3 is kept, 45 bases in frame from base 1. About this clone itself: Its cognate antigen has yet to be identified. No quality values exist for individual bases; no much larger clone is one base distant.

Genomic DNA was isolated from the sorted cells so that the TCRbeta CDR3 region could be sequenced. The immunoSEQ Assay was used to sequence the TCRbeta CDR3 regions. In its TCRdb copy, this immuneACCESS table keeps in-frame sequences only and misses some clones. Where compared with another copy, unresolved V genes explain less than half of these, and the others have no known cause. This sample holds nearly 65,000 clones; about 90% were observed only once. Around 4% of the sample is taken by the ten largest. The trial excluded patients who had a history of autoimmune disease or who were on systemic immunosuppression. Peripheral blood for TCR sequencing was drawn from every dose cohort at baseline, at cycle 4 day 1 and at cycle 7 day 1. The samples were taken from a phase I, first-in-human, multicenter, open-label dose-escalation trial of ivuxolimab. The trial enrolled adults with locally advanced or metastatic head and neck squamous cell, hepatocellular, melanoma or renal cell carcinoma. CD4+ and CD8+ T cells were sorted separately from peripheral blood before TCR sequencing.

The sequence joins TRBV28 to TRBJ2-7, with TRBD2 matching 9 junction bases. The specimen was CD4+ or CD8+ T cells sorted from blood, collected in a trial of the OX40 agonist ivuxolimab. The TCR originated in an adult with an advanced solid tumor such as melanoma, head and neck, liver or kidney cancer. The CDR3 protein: CASSSSGESSYEQYF. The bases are TGTGCCAGCAGTTCTAGCGGGGAAAGCTCCTACGAGCAGTACTTC.